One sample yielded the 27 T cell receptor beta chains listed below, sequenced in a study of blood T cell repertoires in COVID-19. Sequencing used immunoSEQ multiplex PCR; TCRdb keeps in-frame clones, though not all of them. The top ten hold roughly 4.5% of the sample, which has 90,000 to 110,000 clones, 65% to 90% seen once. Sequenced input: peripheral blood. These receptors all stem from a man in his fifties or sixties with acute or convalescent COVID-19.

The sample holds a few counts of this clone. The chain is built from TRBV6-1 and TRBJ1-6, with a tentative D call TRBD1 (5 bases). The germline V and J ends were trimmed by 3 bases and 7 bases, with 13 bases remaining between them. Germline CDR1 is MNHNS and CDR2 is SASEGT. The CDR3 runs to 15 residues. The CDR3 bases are TGTGCCAGCAGTGACGCATCTGGGGGGAATTCACCCCTCCACTTT. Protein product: CASSDASGGNSPLHF.

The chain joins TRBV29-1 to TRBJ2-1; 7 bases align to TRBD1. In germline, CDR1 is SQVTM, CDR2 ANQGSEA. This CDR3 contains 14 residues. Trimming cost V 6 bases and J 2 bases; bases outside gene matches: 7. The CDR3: CSVSGTVTYNEQFF. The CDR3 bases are TGCAGCGTCTCCGGGACAGTAACCTACAATGAGCAGTTCTTC.

CDR3 loop: CASSDVSSGTTKTF. Here the CDR3 DNA reads TGTGCCAGCAGCGACGTGAGTTCCGGGACAACTAAGACCTTC. The V gene is TRBV2, the J gene TRBJ1-2; D might be TRBD1 (6 bases). Germline assignment: CDR1 SNHLY and CDR2 FYNNEI. The CDR3 is made up of 14 amino acids. V was shortened by 6 bases and J by 14 bases, with 25 bases between the two germline ends.

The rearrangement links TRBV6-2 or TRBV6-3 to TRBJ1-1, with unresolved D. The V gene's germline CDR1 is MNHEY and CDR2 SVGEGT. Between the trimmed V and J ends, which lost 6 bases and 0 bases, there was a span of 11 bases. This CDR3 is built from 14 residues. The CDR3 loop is CASSKRLMNTEAFF. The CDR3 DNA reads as TGTGCCAGCAGCAAACGACTAATGAACACTGAAGCTTTCTTT.

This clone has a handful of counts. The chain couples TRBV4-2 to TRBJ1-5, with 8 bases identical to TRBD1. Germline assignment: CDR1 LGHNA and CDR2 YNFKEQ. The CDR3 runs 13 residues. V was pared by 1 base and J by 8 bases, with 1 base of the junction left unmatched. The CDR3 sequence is CASSQGQGKPQHF. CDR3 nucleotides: TGTGCCAGCAGCCAAGGACAGGGGAAGCCCCAGCATTTT.

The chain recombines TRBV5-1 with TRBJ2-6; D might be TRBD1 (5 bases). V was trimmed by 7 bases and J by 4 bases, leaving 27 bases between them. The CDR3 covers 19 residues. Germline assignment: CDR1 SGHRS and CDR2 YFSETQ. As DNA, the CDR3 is TGCGCCAGCGATCTTTCTTCCCCCAGGGTACACTCAGGGGCCAACGTCCTGACTTTC. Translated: CASDLSSPRVHSGANVLTF.

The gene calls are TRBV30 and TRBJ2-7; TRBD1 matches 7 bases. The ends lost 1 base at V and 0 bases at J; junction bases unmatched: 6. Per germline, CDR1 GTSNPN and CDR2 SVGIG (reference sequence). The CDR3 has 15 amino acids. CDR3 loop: CAWSAGTVSSYEQYF. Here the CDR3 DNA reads TGTGCCTGGAGTGCAGGGACAGTAAGCTCCTACGAGCAGTACTTC. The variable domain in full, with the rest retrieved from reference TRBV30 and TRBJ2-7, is SQTIHQWPATLVQPVGSPLSLECTVEGTSNPNLYWYRQAAGRGLQLLFYSVGIGQISSEVPQNLSASRPQDRQFILSSKKLLLSDSGFYLCAWSAGTVSSYEQYFGPGTRLTVT.

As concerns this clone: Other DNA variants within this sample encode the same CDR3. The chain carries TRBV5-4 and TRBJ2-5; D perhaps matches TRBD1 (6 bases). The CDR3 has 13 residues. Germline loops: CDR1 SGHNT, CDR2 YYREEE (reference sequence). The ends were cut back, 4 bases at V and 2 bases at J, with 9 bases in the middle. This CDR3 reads CASSRGQQETQYF. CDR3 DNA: TGTGCCAGCAGCCGGGGACAACAAGAGACCCAGTACTTC.

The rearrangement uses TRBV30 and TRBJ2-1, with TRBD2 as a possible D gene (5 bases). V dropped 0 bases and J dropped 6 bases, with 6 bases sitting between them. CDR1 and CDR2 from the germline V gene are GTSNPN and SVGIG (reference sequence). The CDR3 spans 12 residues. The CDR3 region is CAWSVGINEQFF. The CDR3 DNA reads TGTGCCTGGAGTGTCGGGATCAATGAGCAGTTCTTC.

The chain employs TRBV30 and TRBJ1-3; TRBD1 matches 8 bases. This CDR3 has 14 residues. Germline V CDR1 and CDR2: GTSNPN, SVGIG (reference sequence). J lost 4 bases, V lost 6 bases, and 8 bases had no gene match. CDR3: CACHGQGSGNTIYF. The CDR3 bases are TGTGCCTGCCACGGACAGGGCTCAGGAAACACCATATATTTT.

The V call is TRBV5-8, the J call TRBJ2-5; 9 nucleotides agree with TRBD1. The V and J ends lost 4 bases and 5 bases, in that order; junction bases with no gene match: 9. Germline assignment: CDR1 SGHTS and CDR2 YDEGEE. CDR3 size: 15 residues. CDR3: CASSTTGGAEETQYF. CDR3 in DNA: TGTGCCAGCAGCACAACAGGGGGCGCGGAGGAGACCCAGTACTTC.

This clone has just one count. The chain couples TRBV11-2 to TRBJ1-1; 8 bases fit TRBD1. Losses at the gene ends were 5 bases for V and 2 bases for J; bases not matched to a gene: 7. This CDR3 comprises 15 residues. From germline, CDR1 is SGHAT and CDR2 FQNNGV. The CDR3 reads CASSADGQGNTEAFF. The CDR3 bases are TGTGCCAGCAGCGCAGACGGACAGGGCAACACTGAAGCTTTCTTT.

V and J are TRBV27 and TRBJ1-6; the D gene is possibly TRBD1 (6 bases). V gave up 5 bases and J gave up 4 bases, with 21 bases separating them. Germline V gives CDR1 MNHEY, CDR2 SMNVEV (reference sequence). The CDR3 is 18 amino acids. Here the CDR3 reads CASSAQGQPKLYNSPLHF. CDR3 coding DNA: TGTGCCAGCAGTGCCCAAGGACAGCCAAAACTATATAATTCACCCCTCCACTTT.

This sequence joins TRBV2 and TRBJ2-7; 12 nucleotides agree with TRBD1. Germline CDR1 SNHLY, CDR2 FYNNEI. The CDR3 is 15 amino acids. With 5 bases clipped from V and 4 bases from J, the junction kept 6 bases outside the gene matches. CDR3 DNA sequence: TGTGCCAGCAGTTCCGGGACAGGGGGCTTTTACGAGCAGTACTTC. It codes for CASSSGTGGFYEQYF.

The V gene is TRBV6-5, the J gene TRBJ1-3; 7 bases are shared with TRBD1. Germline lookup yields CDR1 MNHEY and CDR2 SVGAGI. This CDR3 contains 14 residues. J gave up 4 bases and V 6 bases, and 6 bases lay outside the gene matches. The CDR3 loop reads CASSRNRGGNTIYF. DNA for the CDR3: TGTGCCAGCAGCCGCAACAGGGGAGGAAACACCATATATTTT.

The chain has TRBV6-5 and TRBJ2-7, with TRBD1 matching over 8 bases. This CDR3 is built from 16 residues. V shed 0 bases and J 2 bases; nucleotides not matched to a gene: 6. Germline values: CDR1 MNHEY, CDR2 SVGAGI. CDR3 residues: CASSYSWTGFTYEQYF. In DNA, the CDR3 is TGTGCCAGCAGTTACTCGTGGACAGGGTTTACCTACGAGCAGTACTTC.

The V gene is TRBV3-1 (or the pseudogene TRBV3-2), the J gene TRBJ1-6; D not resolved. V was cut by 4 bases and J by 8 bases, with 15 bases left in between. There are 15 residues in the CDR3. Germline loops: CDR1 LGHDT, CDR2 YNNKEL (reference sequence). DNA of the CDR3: TGTGCCAGCAGCCGACAAGGAGGTTTTGATTCACCCCTCCACTTT. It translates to CASSRQGGFDSPLHF.

CDR3 DNA sequence: TGTGCCAGCAGTCCCCTAAGGGGGCCGGGCTATAATTCACCCCTCCACTTT. It translates to CASSPLRGPGYNSPLHF. The chain has TRBV27 and TRBJ1-6; 7 bases align to TRBD1. Germline V gene data show CDR1 as MNHEY and CDR2 as SMNVEV (reference sequence). The CDR3 runs to 17 residues. The V segment lost 5 bases and the J segment 3 bases; nucleotides outside the gene matches: 10.

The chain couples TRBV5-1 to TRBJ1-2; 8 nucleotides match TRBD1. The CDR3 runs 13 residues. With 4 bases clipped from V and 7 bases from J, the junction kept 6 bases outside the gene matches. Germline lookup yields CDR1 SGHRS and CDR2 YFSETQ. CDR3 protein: CASSGDRITGYTF. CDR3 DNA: TGCGCCAGCAGCGGGGACAGGATAACTGGCTACACCTTC. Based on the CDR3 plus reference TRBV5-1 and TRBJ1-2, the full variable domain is KAGVTQTPRYLIKTRGQQVTLSCSPISGHRSVSWYQQTPGQGLQFLFEYFSETQRNKGNFPGRFSGRQFSNSRSEMNVSTLELGDSALYLCASSGDRITGYTFGSGTRLTVV.

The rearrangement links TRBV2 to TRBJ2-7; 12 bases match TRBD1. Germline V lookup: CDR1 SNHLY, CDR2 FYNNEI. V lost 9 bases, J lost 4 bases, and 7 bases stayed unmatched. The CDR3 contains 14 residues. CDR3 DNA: TGTGCCAGGGGGGGACAGGGGGCGTCTTACGAGCAGTACTTC. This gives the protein CARGGQGASYEQYF.

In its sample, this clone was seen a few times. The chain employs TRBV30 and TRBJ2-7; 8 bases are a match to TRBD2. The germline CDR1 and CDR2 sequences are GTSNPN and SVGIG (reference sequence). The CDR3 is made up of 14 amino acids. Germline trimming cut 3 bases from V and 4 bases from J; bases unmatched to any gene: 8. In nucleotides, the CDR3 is TGTGCCTGGAGCCCGGGACTAGTATCGTACGAGCAGTACTTC. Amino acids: CAWSPGLVSYEQYF.

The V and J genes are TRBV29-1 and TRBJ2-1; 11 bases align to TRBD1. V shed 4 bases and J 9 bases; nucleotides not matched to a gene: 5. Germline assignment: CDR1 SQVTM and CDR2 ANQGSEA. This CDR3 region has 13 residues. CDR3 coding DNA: TGCAGCGTTGCAACGGACAGGGGGCGTGAGCAGTTCTTC. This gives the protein CSVATDRGREQFF.

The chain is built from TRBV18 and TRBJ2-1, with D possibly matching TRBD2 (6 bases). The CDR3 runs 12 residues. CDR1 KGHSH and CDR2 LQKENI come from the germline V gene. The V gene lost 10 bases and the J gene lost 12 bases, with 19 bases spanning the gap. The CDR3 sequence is CANTNPRGSQFF. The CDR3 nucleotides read TGTGCCAACACAAACCCCCGGGGGTCGCAGTTCTTC.

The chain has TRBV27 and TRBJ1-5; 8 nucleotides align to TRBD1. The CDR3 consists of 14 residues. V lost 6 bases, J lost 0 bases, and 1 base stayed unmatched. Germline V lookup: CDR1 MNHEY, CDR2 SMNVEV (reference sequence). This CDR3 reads CASRTGVSNQPQHF. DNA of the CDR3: TGTGCCAGCAGGACAGGGGTTAGCAATCAGCCCCAGCATTTT.

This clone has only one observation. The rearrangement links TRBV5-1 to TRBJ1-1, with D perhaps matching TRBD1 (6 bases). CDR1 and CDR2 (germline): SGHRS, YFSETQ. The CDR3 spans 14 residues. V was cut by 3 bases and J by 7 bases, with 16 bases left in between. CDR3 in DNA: TGCGCCAGCAGCTCTTATGCAGGCAGGGGTGAAGCTTTCTTT. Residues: CASSSYAGRGEAFF.

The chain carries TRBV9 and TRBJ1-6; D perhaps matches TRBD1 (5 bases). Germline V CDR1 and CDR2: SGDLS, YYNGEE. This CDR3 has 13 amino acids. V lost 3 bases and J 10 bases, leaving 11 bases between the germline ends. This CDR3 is CASSAQGESPLHF. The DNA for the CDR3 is TGTGCCAGCAGCGCTCAGGGCGAATCACCCCTCCACTTT. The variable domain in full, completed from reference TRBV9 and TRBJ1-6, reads DSGVTQTPKHLITATGQRVTLRCSPRSGDLSVYWYQQSLDQGLQFLIQYYNGEERAKGNILERFSAQQFPDLHSELNLSSLELGDSALYFCASSAQGESPLHFGNGTRLTVT.

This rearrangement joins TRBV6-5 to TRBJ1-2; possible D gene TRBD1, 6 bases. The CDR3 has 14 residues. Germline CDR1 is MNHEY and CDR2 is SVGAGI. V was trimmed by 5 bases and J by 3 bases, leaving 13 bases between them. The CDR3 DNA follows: TGTGCCAGCAGTCCAACAGGGAATTACTATGGCTACACCTTC. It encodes CASSPTGNYYGYTF.